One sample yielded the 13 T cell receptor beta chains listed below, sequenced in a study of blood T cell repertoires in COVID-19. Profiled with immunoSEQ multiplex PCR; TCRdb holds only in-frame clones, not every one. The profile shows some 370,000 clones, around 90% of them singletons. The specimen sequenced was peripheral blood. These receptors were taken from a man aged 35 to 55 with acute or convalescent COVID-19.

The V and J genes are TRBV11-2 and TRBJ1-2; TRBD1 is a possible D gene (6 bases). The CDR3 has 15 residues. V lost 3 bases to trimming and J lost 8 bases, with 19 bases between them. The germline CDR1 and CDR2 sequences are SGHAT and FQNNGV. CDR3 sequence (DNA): TGTGCCAGCAGCTTTTTCTTAGGGGGGGGCTACGGCTACACCTTC. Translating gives CASSFFLGGGYGYTF.

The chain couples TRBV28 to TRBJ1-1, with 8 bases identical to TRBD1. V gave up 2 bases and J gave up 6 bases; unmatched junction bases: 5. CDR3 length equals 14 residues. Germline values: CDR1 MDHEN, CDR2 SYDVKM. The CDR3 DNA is TGTGCCAGCAGTTTACCCAGGGGGCGCGCTGAAGCTTTCTTT. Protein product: CASSLPRGRAEAFF.

As DNA, the CDR3 is TGTGCCAGCAGTGAATTGACAGGCGATAACACTGAAGCTTTCTTT. It yields the protein CASSELTGDNTEAFF. This chain links TRBV2 with TRBJ1-1, with D maybe TRBD1 (6 bases). V dropped 2 bases and J dropped 2 bases, with 12 bases sitting between them. This CDR3 has 15 residues. Germline CDR1 reads SNHLY; CDR2 reads FYNNEI.

CDR3 loop: CASALRAGQETQYF. CDR3 bases: TGCGCCAGCGCTCTGAGGGCGGGGCAAGAGACCCAGTACTTC. The chain joins TRBV5-1 to TRBJ2-5, with D tentatively TRBD2 (6 bases). Per the germline V gene, CDR1 is SGHRS and CDR2 is YFSETQ. V lost 7 bases, J lost 2 bases, and 15 bases lay in between. CDR3 length equals 14 residues.

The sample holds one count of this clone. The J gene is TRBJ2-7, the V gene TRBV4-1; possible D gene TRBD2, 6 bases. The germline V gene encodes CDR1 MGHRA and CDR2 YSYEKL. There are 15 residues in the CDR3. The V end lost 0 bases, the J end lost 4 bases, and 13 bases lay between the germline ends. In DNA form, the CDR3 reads TGCGCCAGCAGCCAAGATCAGGGACTGATGTACGAGCAGTACTTC. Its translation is CASSQDQGLMYEQYF.

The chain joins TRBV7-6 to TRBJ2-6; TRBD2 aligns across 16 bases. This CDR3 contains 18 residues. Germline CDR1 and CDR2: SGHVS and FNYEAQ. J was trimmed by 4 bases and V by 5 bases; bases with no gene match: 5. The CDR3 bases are TGTGCCAGCAGCCGGGGACTAGCGGGAGGGTTAGGGGCCAACGTCCTGACTTTC. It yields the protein CASSRGLAGGLGANVLTF.

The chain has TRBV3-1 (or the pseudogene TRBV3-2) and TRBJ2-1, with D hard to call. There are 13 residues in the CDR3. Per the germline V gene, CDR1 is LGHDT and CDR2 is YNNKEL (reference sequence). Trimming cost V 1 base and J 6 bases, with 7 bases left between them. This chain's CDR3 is CASSQATFNEQFF. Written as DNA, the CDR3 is TGTGCCAGCAGCCAAGCCACTTTCAATGAGCAGTTCTTC.

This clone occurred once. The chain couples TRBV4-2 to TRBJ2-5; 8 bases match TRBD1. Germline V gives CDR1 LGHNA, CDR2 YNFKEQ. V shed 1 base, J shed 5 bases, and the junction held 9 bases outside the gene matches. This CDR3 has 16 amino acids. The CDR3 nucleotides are TGTGCCAGCAGCCAAGTTGGGACAGGTGATCGGGAGACCCAGTACTTC. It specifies CASSQVGTGDRETQYF.

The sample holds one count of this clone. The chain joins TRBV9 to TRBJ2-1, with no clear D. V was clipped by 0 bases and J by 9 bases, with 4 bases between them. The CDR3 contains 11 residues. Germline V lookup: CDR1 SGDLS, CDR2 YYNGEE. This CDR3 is CASSVASEQFF. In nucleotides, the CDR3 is TGTGCCAGCAGCGTAGCGAGTGAGCAGTTCTTC.

Written as DNA, the CDR3 is TGTGCCAGCAGCTTAAAGGGGCCGGGACAGCTCACAGATACGCAGTATTTT. Its translation is CASSLKGPGQLTDTQYF. The rearrangement links TRBV7-3 to TRBJ2-3; 7 nucleotides match TRBD1. The CDR3 length is 17 residues. V lost 1 base, J lost 2 bases, and 9 bases stayed unmatched. Germline V lookup: CDR1 SGHTA, CDR2 FQGTGA.

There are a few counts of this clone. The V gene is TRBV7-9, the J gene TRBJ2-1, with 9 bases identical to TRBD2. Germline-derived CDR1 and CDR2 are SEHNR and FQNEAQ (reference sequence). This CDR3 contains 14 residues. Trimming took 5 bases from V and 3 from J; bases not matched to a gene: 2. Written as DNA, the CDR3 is TGTGCCAGCAGCACTAGCGGGCTCTACAATGAGCAGTTCTTC. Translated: CASSTSGLYNEQFF.

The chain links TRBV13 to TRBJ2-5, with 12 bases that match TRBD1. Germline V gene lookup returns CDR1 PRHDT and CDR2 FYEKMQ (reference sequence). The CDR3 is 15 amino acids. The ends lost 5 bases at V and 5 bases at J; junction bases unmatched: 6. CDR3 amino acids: CASSQWDRGPETQYF. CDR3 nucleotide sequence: TGTGCCAGCAGCCAATGGGACAGGGGGCCTGAGACCCAGTACTTC.

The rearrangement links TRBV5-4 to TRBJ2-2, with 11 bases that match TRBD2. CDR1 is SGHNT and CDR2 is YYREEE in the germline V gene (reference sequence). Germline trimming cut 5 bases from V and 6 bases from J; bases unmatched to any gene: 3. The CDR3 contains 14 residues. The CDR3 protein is CASRIAGGSGELFF. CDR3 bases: TGTGCCAGCAGGATAGCGGGGGGGTCCGGGGAGCTGTTTTTT.